Each of the 21 T cell receptor beta chains below was sequenced from the same sample in a study of patients and donors after allogeneic stem cell transplantation. TCRdb itself ran the RT-PCR reads through MiXCR, one entry per CDR3 protein. In the table there are around 200,000 distinct CDR3 sequences, around 40% of which are singletons. Sequenced: blood, either unsorted or a sorted T cell fraction (not recorded which). These receptors were obtained from a human donor who was either an allogeneic HSCT recipient or a stem cell or donor lymphocyte infusion donor (not recorded which). It is not recorded whose cells these are; they may come from a transplant donor.

The gene calls are TRBV29-1 and TRBJ2-1; no clear D. There are 14 residues in the CDR3. Looked up from germline, CDR1 is SQVTM and CDR2 is ANQGSEA. V lost 4 bases and J 0 bases, leaving 10 bases between the germline ends. CDR3 sequence reads: CSVVRQSSYNEQFF. CDR3 coding DNA: TGCAGCGTTGTTCGTCAGAGCTCCTACAATGAGCAGTTCTTC.

J is TRBJ2-6 and V is TRBV12-3 or TRBV12-4; 7 bases agree with TRBD1. Trimming at V came to 5 bases and at J to 0 bases, leaving 4 bases not matched to a gene. The CDR3 is 16 amino acids. The CDR3 nucleotides read TGTGCCAGCAGTCTGGGACAGCTCTCTGGGGCCAACGTCCTGACTTTC. It yields the protein CASSLGQLSGANVLTF.

This clonotype was seen only a few times. The chain is built from TRBV28 and TRBJ2-4, with a tentative D call TRBD2 (6 bases). Trimming stripped 8 bases from V and 7 bases from J, with 12 bases between. CDR1 MDHEN and CDR2 SYDVKM come from the germline V gene. The CDR3 totals 12 residues. The CDR3 sequence: CASAGPPNIQYF. The CDR3 DNA reads as TGTGCCAGCGCGGGGCCGCCGAACATTCAGTACTTC.

The rearrangement uses TRBV2 and TRBJ2-1; 12 positions match TRBD1. This CDR3 spans 13 amino acids. CDR1 is SNHLY, CDR2 FYNNEI, per germline. V lost 3 bases to trimming and J lost 13 bases; unmatched junction nucleotides: 4. CDR3 DNA sequence: TGTGCCAGCAGTGAGGGACAGGGGGCATATCAGTTCTTC. It encodes CASSEGQGAYQFF.

This clonotype was found once. This chain joins TRBV15 and TRBJ2-7, with D possibly matching TRBD1 (5 bases). The V end was cut by 0 bases, the J end by 4 bases, with 10 bases between. From germline, CDR1 is LNHNV and CDR2 YYDKDF (reference sequence). The CDR3 has 14 residues. The CDR3 nucleotides are TGTGCCACCAGCAGAGAGCTAGGGGCGTACGAGCAGTACTTC. This translates into CATSRELGAYEQYF.

The table lists this clonotype with a few counts. The chain links TRBV3-1 to TRBJ2-1; no firm D call. The V end lost 0 bases, the J end lost 11 bases, and 11 bases lay between the germline ends. The CDR3 runs 13 residues. Germline V gives CDR1 LGHDT, CDR2 YNNKEL (reference sequence). For the CDR3, the DNA is TGTGCCAGCAGCCAAGAACCCCTCCCTAAGCAGTTCTTC. Amino acid sequence: CASSQEPLPKQFF.

This clonotype was counted a few times. The chain joins TRBV6-6 to TRBJ1-2; TRBD1 is a possible D gene (5 bases). The CDR3 runs 14 residues. V was shortened by 1 base and J by 4 bases, with 10 bases between the two germline ends. Germline CDR1 reads MNHNY; CDR2 reads SVGAGI (reference sequence). Here the CDR3 reads CASSYWGIAYGYTF. The CDR3 DNA is TGTGCCAGCAGTTACTGGGGCATTGCCTATGGCTACACCTTC.

The genes are TRBV4-3 and TRBJ2-5; 8 nucleotides line up with TRBD1. V lost 4 bases to trimming and J lost 3 bases; unmatched junction nucleotides: 1. The CDR3 runs 13 residues. Germline lookup yields CDR1 LGHNA and CDR2 YSLEER. CDR3 loop: CASSRTGKETQYF. The CDR3 bases are TGCGCCAGCAGCCGGACAGGGAAAGAGACCCAGTACTTC.

The chain has TRBV11-2 and TRBJ2-5; no definite D call. This CDR3 is built from 15 residues. V lost 5 bases and J 3 bases, leaving 16 bases between the germline ends. In germline, CDR1 is SGHAT, CDR2 FQNNGV. The DNA for the CDR3 is TGTGCCAGCAGCCAATTATCACCAGGAGAAGAGACCCAGTACTTC. Translation: CASSQLSPGEETQYF. Full variable domain (remainder filled in from reference TRBV11-2 and TRBJ2-5): EAGVAQSPRYKIIEKRQSVAFWCNPISGHATLYWYQQILGQGPKLLIQFQNNGVVDDSQLPKDRFSAERLKGVDSTLKIQPAKLEDSAVYLCASSQLSPGEETQYFGPGTRLLVL.

The V call is TRBV29-1, the J call TRBJ1-2; D is undetermined. The germline V and J ends were trimmed by 3 bases and 11 bases, with 13 bases remaining between them. This CDR3 contains 11 residues. CDR1 and CDR2 from the germline V gene are SQVTM and ANQGSEA. The CDR3 loop reads CSVERERRYTF. The CDR3 DNA sequence: TGCAGCGTTGAGCGAGAGCGGAGGTACACCTTC.

This clonotype turned up a few times. This chain connects TRBV12-3 or TRBV12-4 to TRBJ1-3, with unresolved D. The CDR3 sequence is 18 residues long. The V gene lost 4 bases and the J gene lost 0 bases, with 19 bases spanning the gap. CDR3 sequence (DNA): TGTGCCAGCAGTTGGGCTAACGAAGGCAAGTTCTCTGGAAACACCATATATTTT. It codes for CASSWANEGKFSGNTIYF.

The gene calls are TRBV7-9 and TRBJ1-6; the D gene is possibly TRBD1 (5 bases). Trimming took off 5 bases at V and 10 bases at J, with 18 bases between the two ends. CDR1 and CDR2 from the germline V gene are SEHNR and FQNEAQ (reference sequence). The CDR3 extends over 15 amino acids. This chain's CDR3 is CASSPQGRVESPLHF. The CDR3 coding sequence is TGTGCCAGCAGCCCCCAAGGCAGGGTGGAATCACCCCTCCACTTT.

The chain links TRBV27 to TRBJ2-5; 8 positions match TRBD1. Trimming cost V 6 bases and J 2 bases; bases outside gene matches: 8. Germline values: CDR1 MNHEY, CDR2 SMNVEV (reference sequence). The CDR3 contains 15 residues. The CDR3 protein is CASSRRQGTQETQYF. The CDR3 DNA is TGTGCCAGCAGCCGTCGACAGGGGACACAAGAGACCCAGTACTTC.

This clonotype has a handful of counts. The J gene is TRBJ2-1, the V gene TRBV7-9, with no clear D. The CDR3 is 15 amino acids. V lost 2 bases to trimming and J lost 5 bases, with 13 bases between them. The germline V gene encodes CDR1 SEHNR and CDR2 FQNEAQ (reference sequence). CDR3 in amino acids: CASSLNAIPNNEQFF. The CDR3 DNA follows: TGTGCCAGCAGCTTAAATGCCATACCGAACAATGAGCAGTTCTTC.

The gene calls are TRBV7-9 and TRBJ2-3, with D perhaps matching TRBD1 (6 bases). Germline V CDR1 and CDR2: SEHNR, FQNEAQ (reference sequence). V was shortened by 7 bases and J by 1 base, with 15 bases between the two germline ends. This CDR3 region has 15 residues. DNA for the CDR3: TGTGCCAGCATGGTGTTGGGGGCCCGCACAGATACGCAGTATTTT. Translating it yields CASMVLGARTDTQYF.

This chain uses TRBV28 with TRBJ1-5; 8 bases agree with TRBD1. The CDR3 loop spans 16 amino acids. The germline gives CDR1 MDHEN, CDR2 SYDVKM. J lost 1 base, V lost 5 bases, and 7 bases had no gene match. The CDR3 DNA sequence: TGTGCCAGCAGTCCGACCGGACAGGGAAGCAATCAGCCCCAGCATTTT. Amino acids: CASSPTGQGSNQPQHF.

This clonotype was detected many times. V and J are TRBV6-1 and TRBJ1-5; D is unresolved. The V gene lost 4 bases and the J gene lost 3 bases, with 7 bases spanning the gap. The CDR3 loop spans 13 amino acids. CDR1 MNHNS and CDR2 SASEGT come from the germline V gene. The CDR3 DNA sequence: TGTGCCAGCAGTGCCCAAGACAATCAGCCCCAGCATTTT. Amino acid sequence: CASSAQDNQPQHF.

The chain employs TRBV10-3 and TRBJ2-1; 10 bases align to TRBD1. Germline V CDR1 and CDR2: ENHRY, SYGVKD. The CDR3 is 14 residues long. Trimming at V came to 3 bases and at J to 8 bases, leaving 4 bases not matched to a gene. CDR3 amino acids: CAISDGGTGDEQFF. CDR3 nucleotides: TGTGCCATCAGTGATGGGGGGACAGGGGATGAGCAGTTCTTC.

The chain joins TRBV20-1 to TRBJ1-5; D is undetermined. Trimming pared 3 bases from V and 3 bases from J, leaving 9 bases between. The CDR3 is 13 residues long. Looked up from germline, CDR1 is DFQATT and CDR2 is SNEGSKA (reference sequence). The CDR3 bases are TGCAGTGCTAGGAGAGGCGTCAATCAGCCCCAGCATTTT. Protein product: CSARRGVNQPQHF.

V usage is TRBV6-2 or TRBV6-3 and J usage is TRBJ1-1; D uncertain. CDR1 and CDR2 (germline): MNHEY, SVGEGT. The CDR3 contains 14 residues. V lost 7 bases to trimming and J lost 0 bases, with 12 bases between them. The CDR3 DNA is TGTGCCAGCACCCGGCAAACTCTGAACACTGAAGCTTTCTTT. Amino acids: CASTRQTLNTEAFF.

The chain recombines TRBV6-6 with TRBJ1-2, with 10 bases lining up with TRBD1. V shed 2 bases, J shed 0 bases, and the junction held 3 bases outside the gene matches. CDR1 is MNHNY, CDR2 SVGAGI, per germline (reference sequence). This CDR3 is built from 16 residues. The CDR3 region is CASSYGTGATNYGYTF. The CDR3 bases are TGTGCCAGCAGTTACGGGACAGGGGCCACTAACTATGGCTACACCTTC.